Listed below are T cell receptor beta chains from one sample, sequenced in a study of blood T cell repertoires in COVID-19. Assay: immunoSEQ multiplex PCR; the TCRdb copy retains only in-frame clones and omits some. The profile shows roughly 200,000 clones, roughly 91% of them singletons. The sample comprised PBMCs or T cells enriched from blood (not recorded which). All receptors derive from a woman younger than 45 with acute COVID-19. The CDR3 runs from the conserved cysteine through the conserved F or W.

j_gene | v_gene | CDR3aa
TRBJ1-5 | TRBV7-3 | CASSLTCQPQHF
TRBJ1-1 | TRBV29-1 | CSFSVGGYEAFF
TRBJ1-5 | TRBV6-2/TRBV6-3 | CASSRLGTGGPPQHF
TRBJ2-7 | TRBV11-2 | CASSQTAGHQSGEQYF
TRBJ1-1 | TRBV29-1 | CSGRDRGKMNTEAFF
TRBJ2-1 | TRBV15 | CATSRAGGSSYNEQFF
TRBJ1-1 | TRBV18 | CASSPKLGTGKWGTEAFF
TRBJ1-6 | TRBV5-1 | CASSLGGTGVSPLHF
TRBJ2-5 | TRBV19 | CASSGGLADQETQYF
TRBJ2-7 | TRBV6-5 | CASSYSTGVEQYF
TRBJ1-2 | TRBV6-1 | CASSEALAGGYGYTF
TRBJ1-1 | TRBV28 | CASSPQILRTVGTEAFF
TRBJ2-5 | TRBV3-1/TRBV3-2 | CASSATSGGSQETQYF
TRBJ2-1 | TRBV3-1/TRBV3-2 | CASSQTGFRSYNEQFF
TRBJ2-3 | TRBV29-1 | CSAPSQADTQYF
TRBJ2-2 | TRBV10-1 | CASRATGDTGELFF
TRBJ1-1 | TRBV7-9 | CASSFFSQGTEAFF
TRBJ2-7 | TRBV28 | CASSQDQGPLYEQYF
TRBJ2-1 | TRBV24-1 | CATSVPSGGPWDEQFF
TRBJ2-7 | TRBV28 | CASSLLDTLYEQYF
TRBJ1-2 | TRBV4-2 | CASSLPGRGNYGYTF
TRBJ2-7 | TRBV7-9 | CASSSSRGRFSYEQYF
TRBJ1-2 | TRBV2 | CASSFYYGYTF
TRBJ1-1 | TRBV2 | CASNMNTEAFF
TRBJ1-2 | TRBV3-1/TRBV3-2 | CASSLGTGGNYGYTF
TRBJ1-1 | TRBV4-1 | CASSHVRTGITEAFF
TRBJ1-1 | TRBV12-3/TRBV12-4 | CASSVAVDTEAFF
TRBJ1-5 | TRBV9 | CASRPTGVSNQPQHF
TRBJ1-2 | TRBV7-2 | CASTPRVSYGYTF
TRBJ2-5 | TRBV19 | CASSDIAGGREETQYF
TRBJ2-1 | TRBV11-2 | CASGALGTSGGPHNEQFF
TRBJ2-7 | TRBV5-1 | CASTIEGSYEQYF
TRBJ2-7 | TRBV7-3 | CASSPESGGYEQYF
TRBJ1-1 | TRBV6-5 | CASIGQGGAEAFF
TRBJ1-3 | TRBV7-6 | CASSLDFHSGNTIYF
TRBJ1-1 | TRBV7-9 | CASSPQGWANTEAFF
TRBJ1-6 | TRBV10-2 | CASSRTLTGTGDSPLHF
TRBJ2-7 | TRBV30 | CAWSVRGNEQYF
TRBJ1-1 | TRBV12-3/TRBV12-4 | CASSQGRGEAFF
TRBJ1-3 | TRBV9 | CASSVGHVGSGNTIYF
TRBJ1-2 | TRBV12-3/TRBV12-4 | CASTRTDSYGYTF
TRBJ2-1 | TRBV5-1 | CASSAFLAGGDEQFF
TRBJ1-1 | TRBV4-1 | CASSQGGRVEVTEAFF
TRBJ1-2 | TRBV28 | CASVQGIDGYTF
TRBJ1-2 | TRBV25-1 | CASQGIGYGYTF
TRBJ1-2 | TRBV2 | CASTGRGIDYGYTF
TRBJ2-1 | TRBV11-2 | CASSLVVATSYNEQFF
TRBJ1-1 | TRBV9 | CASSVGGYANTEAFF
TRBJ2-3 | TRBV19 | CASSIDAIASTDTQYF
TRBJ2-5 | TRBV15 | CATSSGGVGETQYF
TRBJ1-1 | TRBV7-2 | CASSDYRGDTEAFF
TRBJ1-1 | TRBV10-1 | CASSESGGRTEAFF